What follows is one T cell receptor (beta chain) and its context. This clonotype was detected many times. What this receptor recognizes is not known. One base away there is no much larger clone; base qualities are not given. The library came from RT-PCR. The sequencing machine was an Illumina HiSeq 2500. In-frame beta chains were kept once TCRdb had trimmed the public reads at Q25 with fastp and called clones with MiXCR. Rows are unified per CDR3 protein, each entry keeping the most common DNA and genes. This sample gives roughly 700,000 distinct CDR3 sequences in total; approximately 14% of them show up just once. 5.5% to 8% of the sample lies in the top ten. Including cysteine and phenylalanine, the CDR3 has 16 amino acids. The only DNA kept is the CDR3, 48 bases in frame from the first base. Relative to germline, V is 1 base shorter and J is 7 bases shorter, with 22 bases between their ends. The germline V gene encodes CDR1 DFQATT and CDR2 SNEGSKA (reference sequence).

The sample belongs to a study of response to subunit inactivated influenza vaccine (dated by TCRdb to 2016 to 2018). Background on the whole study: Deep quantitative profiling of the T cell receptor repertoire was used in the study to follow responses to a trivalent subunit inactivated influenza vaccine. Results and caveats for the whole study, not just this receptor: The authors suggested that each seasonal influenza vaccination may recruit only a limited number of new T cells.

This material consisted of PBMCs from blood, taken 14 to 15 days before vaccination. This TCR came from a man aged 45 to 65 who received an inactivated influenza vaccine. Donor details come from another sample of the same person, matched by shared clones. This chain joins TRBV20-1 to TRBJ1-2; a confident D gene designation cannot be given. The CDR3 region has the sequence CSARAQTHGWGGGYTF. The bases are TGCAGTGCTAGAGCCCAAACCCATGGATGGGGAGGTGGCTACACCTTC.